The clone carrying this T cell receptor beta chain appeared a single time. Its cognate antigen is unknown. This entry comes from a study of cytomegalovirus exposure and HLA in healthy donors. On the study more broadly: Out of 150 million to 200 million T cells, an earlier analysis found about 100 million unique TCR beta sequences in total. Study-wide points: Information on immune exposure was restricted to one variable (CMV serostatus). Prior analysis indicated that the majority of TCR beta V segments exhibited productivity approximately 90% or approximately 30% of the time.

Amplification used 60 Vbeta primers and 13 Jbeta primers. Only in-frame clones appear in the TCRdb table, and some are missing; sequencing was by immunoSEQ multiplex PCR. The sample consists of 150,000 to 200,000 clones, 87% of them appearing once. CDR1 is LNHDA and CDR2 is SQIVND in the germline V gene (reference sequence). CDR3 length: 14 residues. The ends were cut back, 2 bases at V and 4 bases at J, with 9 bases in the middle. This TCR came from a woman aged 25 to 39 in good health and CMV-seronegative. The gene calls are TRBV19 and TRBJ1-3; D ambiguous. Material: PBMCs. CDR3 protein: CASSIQLTGNTIYF. The CDR3 nucleotides are TGTGCCAGTAGTATACAACTCACCGGAAACACCATATATTTT.